The following is a T cell receptor beta chain sequence with its context. The CDR3 is 15 amino acids. J gave up 4 bases and V 7 bases, and 6 bases lay outside the gene matches. The germline gives CDR1 LGHNT, CDR2 FRNRAP. This sample was taken from a study of blood T cell repertoires in COVID-19. Assay: immunoSEQ multiplex PCR; the TCRdb copy retains only in-frame clones and omits some. The sample holds approximately 170,000 clones, under 85% seen once. V usage is TRBV12-5 and J usage is TRBJ2-3; TRBD2 matches at 12 bases. The TCR originated in a man older than 75 with COVID-19, enrolled during active disease. Material for sequencing was peripheral blood. CDR3: CASAPGTSGSDTQYF. CDR3 coding DNA: TGTGCTAGTGCCCCCGGGACTAGCGGGTCAGATACGCAGTATTTT.